This entry describes one T cell receptor (beta chain). Germline CDR1 is PRHDT and CDR2 is FYEKMQ (reference sequence). Trimming cost V 2 bases and J 3 bases; bases outside gene matches: 13. CDR3 length: 17 amino acids. The data were taken from a study of blood T cell repertoires in COVID-19. Study context: The United States, Italy and Spain supplied acute and convalescent COVID-19 samples.

Study processing details: It was from reference gene primer amplification that nucleated cell counts were estimated. The assay was immunoSEQ multiplex PCR, and TCRdb's table has in-frame clones only and misses some. D and trimming were read from the DNA, whereas the V and J calls and clone size are those reported in that table. The data hold 140,000 to 150,000 clones, with about 85% observed a single time. The TCR comes from a woman aged 35 to 49 with active or convalescent COVID-19. V is TRBV13 and J is TRBJ2-7; 7 bases map to TRBD1. Sequencing was performed on peripheral blood. CDR3 bases: TGTGCCAGCAGCTTACTGGACAGGCGTTTAGTGGTCTACGAGCAGTACTTC. Translation: CASSLLDRRLVVYEQYF.